Listed below are T cell receptor beta chains from one sample, sequenced in a study of cytomegalovirus exposure and HLA in healthy donors. Libraries were prepared by immunoSEQ multiplex PCR; TCRdb keeps only in-frame clonotypes and omits some of them. The sample lists about 360,000 clones, about nine tenths occurring once. Specimen: PBMCs. The receptors were sampled from a woman aged 18-29 years in good health and CMV-seronegative. Both conserved end residues are part of each CDR3. D genes are given only for firm matches. Expanded clones are given a class, and other clones once, few, many or no size at all.

j_call,d_call,clone_size,v_call,cdr3_nt,cdr3_aa
TRBJ2-5,NA,once,TRBV27,TGTGCCAGCAGTGGGGCAGGGGTGGAGACCCAGTACTTC,CASSGAGVETQYF
TRBJ2-1,NA,NA,TRBV19,TGTGCCAGTAGTATATCCCCCCGGGGGGCTCAGTTCTTC,CASSISPRGAQFF
TRBJ2-1,NA,NA,TRBV21-1,TGTGCCAGCTGCAAAGCGCTATCGCCCCTAGCGGGGCCTAAGGATGAGCAGTTCTTC,CASCKALSPLAGPKDEQFF
TRBJ2-5,TRBD2,once,TRBV7-2,TGTGCCAGCAGCTTAGCTCCAGGACTAGCCGGGGAGACCCAGTACTTC,CASSLAPGLAGETQYF
TRBJ2-3,TRBD1,NA,TRBV28,TGTGCCAGCAGCTCCCCCACTCGACAGGGAAGCACAGATACGCAGTATTTT,CASSSPTRQGSTDTQYF
TRBJ2-1,NA,NA,TRBV6-5,TGTGCCAGCAGTTACTCTAGGGGGGGGTATAATGAGCAGTTCTTC,CASSYSRGGYNEQFF
TRBJ2-1,TRBD2,NA,TRBV18,TGTGCCAGCTCACCAAAACTAGCGGGAGTCTACAATGAGCAGTTCTTC,CASSPKLAGVYNEQFF
TRBJ2-4,NA,NA,TRBV11-2,TGTGCCAGCAGCTTAGGCCGGGGGGCGAGTCCCAAAAACATTCAGTACTTC,CASSLGRGASPKNIQYF
TRBJ1-1,NA,NA,TRBV4-2,TGTGCCAGCAGCCGTGAGGGATACACTGAAGCTTTCTTT,CASSREGYTEAFF
TRBJ1-4,TRBD1,NA,TRBV9,TGTGCCAGCAGCGTGACAGGGGGGGATGAAAAACTGTTTTTT,CASSVTGGDEKLFF
TRBJ2-5,NA,NA,TRBV5-1,TGCGCCAGCAGCTTGGGAACTAGCTCCGGGGGTATTGAAGAGACCCAGTACTTC,CASSLGTSSGGIEETQYF
TRBJ2-1,TRBD2,NA,TRBV7-8,TGTGCCAGCAGCTTAGCGTGGGGGACTAGCGGGAGTAGGACGGAGTTCTTC,CASSLAWGTSGSRTEFF
TRBJ2-3,NA,NA,TRBV27,TGTGCCAGCATCCAGAGGTCTACCCGCACAGATACGCAGTATTTT,CASIQRSTRTDTQYF
TRBJ1-1,NA,few,TRBV28,TGTGCCAGCAGTTCGTCAGGGAACACTGAAGCTTTCTTT,CASSSSGNTEAFF
TRBJ2-7,NA,few,TRBV5-1,TGCGCCAGCAGCTTTAACTACCCCTACGAGCAGTACTTC,CASSFNYPYEQYF